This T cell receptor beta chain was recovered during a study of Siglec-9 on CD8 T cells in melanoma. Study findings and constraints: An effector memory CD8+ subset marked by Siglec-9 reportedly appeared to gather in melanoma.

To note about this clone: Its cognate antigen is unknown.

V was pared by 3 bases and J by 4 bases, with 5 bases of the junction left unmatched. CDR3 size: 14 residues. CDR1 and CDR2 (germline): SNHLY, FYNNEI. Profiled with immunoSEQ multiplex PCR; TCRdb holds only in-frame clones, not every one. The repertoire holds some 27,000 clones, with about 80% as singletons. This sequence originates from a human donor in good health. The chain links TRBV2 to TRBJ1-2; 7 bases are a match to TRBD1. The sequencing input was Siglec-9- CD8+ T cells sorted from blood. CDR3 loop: CASSDKNRGYGYTF. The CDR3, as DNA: TGTGCCAGCAGTGACAAGAACAGGGGCTATGGCTACACCTTC.